Sequencing of this TCR beta chain was carried out in a study of shared clonotypes between healthy human individuals. Study-wide results and caveats: Some naive CD4 clonotypes, around 4.9%, turned up in common across several donors.

Turning to this clone: No antigen is known for it.

This table comes from immunoSEQ multiplex PCR, and its TCRdb copy is limited to in-frame clones, with some not included. The table has some 630,000 clones, roughly 96% seen once. Only CD45RO-negative cells positively selected for CCR7 counted as naive CD8 cells, so terminally differentiated effector memory CD45RA+ cells were excluded. The sequence came from a woman between 25 and 40 years old in good health. Material: naive CD8+ T cells sorted from blood.

The CDR3 protein is CASSLVAAGASTGELFF. CDR3 sequence (DNA): TGTGCCAGCAGCTTAGTCGCTGCGGGAGCAAGCACCGGGGAGCTGTTTTTT. The chain couples TRBV11-2 to TRBJ2-2, with 7 nucleotides matching TRBD2. Trimming removed 1 base from V and 4 bases from J; junction bases left unmatched: 9. CDR1 and CDR2 from the germline V gene are SGHAT and FQNNGV. The CDR3 contains 17 residues.